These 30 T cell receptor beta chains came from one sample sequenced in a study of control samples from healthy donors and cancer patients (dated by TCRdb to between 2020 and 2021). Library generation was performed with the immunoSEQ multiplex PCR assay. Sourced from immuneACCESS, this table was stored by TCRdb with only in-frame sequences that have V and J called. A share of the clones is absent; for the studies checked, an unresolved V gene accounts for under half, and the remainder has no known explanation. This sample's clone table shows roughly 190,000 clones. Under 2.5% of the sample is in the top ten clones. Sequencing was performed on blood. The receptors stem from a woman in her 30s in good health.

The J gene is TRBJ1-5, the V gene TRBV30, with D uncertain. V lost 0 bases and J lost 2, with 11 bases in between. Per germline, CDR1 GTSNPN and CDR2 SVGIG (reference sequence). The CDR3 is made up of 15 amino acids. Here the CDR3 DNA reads TGTGCCTGGAGTGTGTTAAACCCAGGCAATCAGCCCCAGCATTTT. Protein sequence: CAWSVLNPGNQPQHF.

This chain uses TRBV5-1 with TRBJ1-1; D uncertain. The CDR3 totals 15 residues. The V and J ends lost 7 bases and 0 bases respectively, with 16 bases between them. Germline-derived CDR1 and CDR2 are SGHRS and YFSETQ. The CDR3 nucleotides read TGCGCCAGCCGAGACGGCGATATGGTGAACACTGAAGCTTTCTTT. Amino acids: CASRDGDMVNTEAFF.

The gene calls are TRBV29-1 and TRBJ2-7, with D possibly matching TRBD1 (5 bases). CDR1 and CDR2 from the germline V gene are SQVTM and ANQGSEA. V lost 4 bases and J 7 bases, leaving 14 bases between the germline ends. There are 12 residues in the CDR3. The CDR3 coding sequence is TGCAGCGTTGTAATCTCAAGGGGTGAGCAGTACTTC. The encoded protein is CSVVISRGEQYF.

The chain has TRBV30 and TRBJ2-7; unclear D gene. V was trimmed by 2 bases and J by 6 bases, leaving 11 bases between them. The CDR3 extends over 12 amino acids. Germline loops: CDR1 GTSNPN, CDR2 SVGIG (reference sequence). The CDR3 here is CAWSYGTREQYF. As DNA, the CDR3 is TGTGCCTGGAGTTATGGTACGCGCGAGCAGTACTTC.

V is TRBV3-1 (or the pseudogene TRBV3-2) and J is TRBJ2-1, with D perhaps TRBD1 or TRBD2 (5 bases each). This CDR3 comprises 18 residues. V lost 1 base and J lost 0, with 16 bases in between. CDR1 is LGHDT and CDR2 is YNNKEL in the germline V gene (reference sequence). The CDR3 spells CASSQGLWGKSSYNEQFF. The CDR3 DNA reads TGTGCCAGCAGCCAAGGGTTATGGGGGAAGAGCTCCTACAATGAGCAGTTCTTC.

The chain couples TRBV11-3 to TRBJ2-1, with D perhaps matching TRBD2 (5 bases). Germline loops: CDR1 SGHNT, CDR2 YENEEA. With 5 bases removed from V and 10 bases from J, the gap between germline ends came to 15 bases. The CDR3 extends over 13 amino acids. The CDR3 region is CASSPPDFAEQFF. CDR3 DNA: TGTGCCAGCAGCCCCCCGGACTTCGCCGAGCAGTTCTTC.

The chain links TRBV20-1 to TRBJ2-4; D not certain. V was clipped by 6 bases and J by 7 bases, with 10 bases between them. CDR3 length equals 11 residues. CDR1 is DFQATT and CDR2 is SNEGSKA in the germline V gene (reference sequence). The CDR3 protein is CSAPVGNIQYF. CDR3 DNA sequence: TGCAGTGCCCCTGTGGGGAACATTCAGTACTTC.

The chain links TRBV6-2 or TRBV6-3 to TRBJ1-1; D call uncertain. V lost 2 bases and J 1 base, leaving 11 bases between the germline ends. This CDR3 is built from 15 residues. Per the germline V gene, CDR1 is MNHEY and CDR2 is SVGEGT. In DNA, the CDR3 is TGTGCCAGCAGTTACAGCGACGAAGGGAACACTGAAGCTTTCTTT. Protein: CASSYSDEGNTEAFF.

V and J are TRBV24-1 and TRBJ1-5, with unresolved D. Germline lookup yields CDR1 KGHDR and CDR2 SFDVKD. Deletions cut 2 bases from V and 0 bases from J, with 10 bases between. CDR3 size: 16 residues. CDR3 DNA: TGTGCCACCAGTGATTACAGAGATTATAGCAATCAGCCCCAGCATTTT. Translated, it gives CATSDYRDYSNQPQHF.

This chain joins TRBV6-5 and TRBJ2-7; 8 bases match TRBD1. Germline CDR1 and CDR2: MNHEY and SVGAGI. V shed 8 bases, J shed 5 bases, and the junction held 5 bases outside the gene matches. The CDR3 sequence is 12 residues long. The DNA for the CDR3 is TGTGCCAGCTGGACAGGGTCCCACGAGCAGTACTTC. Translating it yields CASWTGSHEQYF.

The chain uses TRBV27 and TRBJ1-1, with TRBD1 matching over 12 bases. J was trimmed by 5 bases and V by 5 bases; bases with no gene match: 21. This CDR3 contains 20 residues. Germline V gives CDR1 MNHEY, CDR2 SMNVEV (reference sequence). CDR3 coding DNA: TGTGCCAGCAGTACAACCGGGACAGGGGGCTTGGTCACCCGTCGGACTGAAGCTTTCTTT. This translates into CASSTTGTGGLVTRRTEAFF.

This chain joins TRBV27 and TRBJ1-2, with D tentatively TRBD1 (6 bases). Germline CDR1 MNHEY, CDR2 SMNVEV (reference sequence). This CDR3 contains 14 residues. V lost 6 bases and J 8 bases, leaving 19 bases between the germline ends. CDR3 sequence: CASRTLGGQGGYTF. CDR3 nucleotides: TGTGCCAGCAGGACCCTTGGGGGGCAGGGAGGCTACACCTTC.

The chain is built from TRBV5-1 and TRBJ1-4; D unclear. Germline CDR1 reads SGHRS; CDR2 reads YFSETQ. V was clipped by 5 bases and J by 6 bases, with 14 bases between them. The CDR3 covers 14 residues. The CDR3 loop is CASRSHLRDEKLFF. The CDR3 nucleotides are TGCGCCAGCAGATCGCACCTCCGGGATGAAAAACTGTTTTTT. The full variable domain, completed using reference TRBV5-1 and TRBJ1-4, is KAGVTQTPRYLIKTRGQQVTLSCSPISGHRSVSWYQQTPGQGLQFLFEYFSETQRNKGNFPGRFSGRQFSNSRSEMNVSTLELGDSALYLCASRSHLRDEKLFFGSGTQLSVL.

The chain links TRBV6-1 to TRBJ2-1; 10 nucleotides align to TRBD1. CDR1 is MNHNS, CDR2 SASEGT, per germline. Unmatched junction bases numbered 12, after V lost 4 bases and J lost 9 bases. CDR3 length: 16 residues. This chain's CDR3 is CASSVDGTGDFCEQFF. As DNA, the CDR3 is TGTGCCAGCAGTGTTGACGGGACAGGGGATTTTTGTGAGCAGTTCTTC.

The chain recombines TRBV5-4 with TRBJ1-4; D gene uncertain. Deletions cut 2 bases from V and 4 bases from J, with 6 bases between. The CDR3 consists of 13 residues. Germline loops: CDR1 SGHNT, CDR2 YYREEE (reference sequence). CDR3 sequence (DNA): TGTGCCAGCAGCTTAATCGATAATGAAAAACTGTTTTTT. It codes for CASSLIDNEKLFF.

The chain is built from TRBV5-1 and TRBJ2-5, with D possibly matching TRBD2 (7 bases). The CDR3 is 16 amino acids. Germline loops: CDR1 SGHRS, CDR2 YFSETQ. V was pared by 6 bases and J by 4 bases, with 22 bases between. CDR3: CASTLRGAREAETQYF. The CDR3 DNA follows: TGCGCCAGCACCCTTCGGGGGGCGCGGGAAGCAGAGACCCAGTACTTC.

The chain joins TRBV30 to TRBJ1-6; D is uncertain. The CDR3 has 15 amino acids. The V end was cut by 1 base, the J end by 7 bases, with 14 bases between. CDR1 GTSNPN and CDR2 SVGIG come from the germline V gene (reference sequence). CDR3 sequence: CAWSGIRSRNSPLHF. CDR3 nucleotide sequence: TGTGCCTGGAGTGGAATAAGGTCCCGCAATTCACCCCTCCACTTT.

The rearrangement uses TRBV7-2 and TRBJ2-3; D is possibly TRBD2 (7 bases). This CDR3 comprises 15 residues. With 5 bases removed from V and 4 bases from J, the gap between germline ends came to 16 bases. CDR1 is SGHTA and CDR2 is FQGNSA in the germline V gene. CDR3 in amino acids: CASSTQGGGADTQYF. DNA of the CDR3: TGTGCCAGCAGCACCCAAGGGGGGGGCGCAGATACGCAGTATTTT. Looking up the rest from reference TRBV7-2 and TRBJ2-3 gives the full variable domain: GAGVSQSPSNKVTEKGKDVELRCDPISGHTALYWYRQSLGQGLEFLIYFQGNSAPDKSGLPSDRFSAERTGGSVSTLTIQRTQQEDSAVYLCASSTQGGGADTQYFGPGTRLTVL.

CDR3 residues: CSAKTMNTEAFF. The CDR3 DNA reads as TGCAGCGCCAAGACCATGAACACTGAAGCTTTCTTT. The chain links TRBV29-1 to TRBJ1-1; D gene unclear. The CDR3 runs 12 residues. Germline V gene data show CDR1 as SQVTM and CDR2 as ANQGSEA. Trimming pared 7 bases from V and 0 bases from J, leaving 9 bases between.

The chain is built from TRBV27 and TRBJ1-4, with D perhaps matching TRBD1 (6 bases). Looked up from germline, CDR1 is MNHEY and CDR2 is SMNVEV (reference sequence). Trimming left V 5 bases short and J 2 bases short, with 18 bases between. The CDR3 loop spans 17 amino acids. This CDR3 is CASSIQRGGWTNEKLFF. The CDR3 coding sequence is TGTGCCAGCAGTATTCAAAGGGGGGGGTGGACTAATGAAAAACTGTTTTTT.

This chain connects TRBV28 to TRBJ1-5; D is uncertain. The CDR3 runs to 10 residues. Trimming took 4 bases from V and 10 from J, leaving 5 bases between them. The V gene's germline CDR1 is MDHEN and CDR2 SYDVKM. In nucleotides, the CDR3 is TGTGCCAGCAGTTCCGGTCCCCAGCATTTT. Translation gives CASSSGPQHF.

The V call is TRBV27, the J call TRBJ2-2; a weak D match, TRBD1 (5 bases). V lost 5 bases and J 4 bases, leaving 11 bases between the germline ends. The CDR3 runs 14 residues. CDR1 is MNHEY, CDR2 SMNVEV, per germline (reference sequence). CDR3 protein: CASSPRQLTGELFF. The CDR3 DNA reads TGTGCCAGCAGTCCAAGACAGCTCACCGGGGAGCTGTTTTTT.

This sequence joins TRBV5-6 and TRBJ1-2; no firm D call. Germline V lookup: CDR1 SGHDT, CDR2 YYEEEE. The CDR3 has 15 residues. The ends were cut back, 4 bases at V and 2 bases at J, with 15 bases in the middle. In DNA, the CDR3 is TGTGCCAGCAGCAGTACACGGAGACTGAACTATGGCTACACCTTC. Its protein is CASSSTRRLNYGYTF.

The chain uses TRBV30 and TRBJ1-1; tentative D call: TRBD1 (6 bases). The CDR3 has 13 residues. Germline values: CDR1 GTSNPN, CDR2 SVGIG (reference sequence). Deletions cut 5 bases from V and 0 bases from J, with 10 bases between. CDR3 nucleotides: TGTGCCTGGGGGGGACAAATGAACACTGAAGCTTTCTTT. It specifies CAWGGQMNTEAFF.

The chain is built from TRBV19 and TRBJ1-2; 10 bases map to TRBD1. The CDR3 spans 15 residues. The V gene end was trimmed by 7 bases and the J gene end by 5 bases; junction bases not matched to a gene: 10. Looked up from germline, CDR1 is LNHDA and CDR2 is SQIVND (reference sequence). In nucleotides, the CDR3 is TGTGCCAGTATCAGGACAGGGGGGCCCTCATATGGCTACACCTTC. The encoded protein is CASIRTGGPSYGYTF. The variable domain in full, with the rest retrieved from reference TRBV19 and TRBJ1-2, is DGGITQSPKYLFRKEGQNVTLSCEQNLNHDAMYWYRQDPGQGLRLIYYSQIVNDFQKGDIAEGYSVSREKKESFPLTVTSAQKNPTAFYLCASIRTGGPSYGYTFGSGTRLTVV.

CDR3 coding DNA: TGTGCCAGCAGAGGGGGTTTTGGAAACACCATATATTTT. Its translation is CASRGGFGNTIYF. This chain joins TRBV3-1 (or the pseudogene TRBV3-2) and TRBJ1-3; D might be TRBD1 (6 bases). Germline values: CDR1 LGHDT, CDR2 YNNKEL (reference sequence). This CDR3 has 13 amino acids. Trimming shortened V by 6 bases and J by 3 bases, and 9 bases separated the two germline ends.

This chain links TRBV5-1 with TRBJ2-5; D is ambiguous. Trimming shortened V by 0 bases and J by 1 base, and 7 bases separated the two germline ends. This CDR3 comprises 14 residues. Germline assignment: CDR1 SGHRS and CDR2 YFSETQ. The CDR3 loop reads CASSLAQAQETQYF. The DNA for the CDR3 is TGCGCCAGCAGCTTGGCCCAAGCCCAAGAGACCCAGTACTTC.

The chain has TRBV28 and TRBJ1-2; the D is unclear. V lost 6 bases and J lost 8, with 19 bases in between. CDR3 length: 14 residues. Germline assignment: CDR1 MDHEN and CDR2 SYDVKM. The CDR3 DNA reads TGTGCCAGCAGCTACGGACCTCTCCGAGACGGCTACACCTTC. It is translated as CASSYGPLRDGYTF.

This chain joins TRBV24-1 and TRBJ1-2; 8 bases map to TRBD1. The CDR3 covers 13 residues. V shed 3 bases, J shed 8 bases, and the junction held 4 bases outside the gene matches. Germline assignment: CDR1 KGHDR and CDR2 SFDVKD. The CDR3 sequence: CATSDHTGGGYTF. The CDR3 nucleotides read TGTGCCACCAGTGATCACACAGGGGGAGGCTACACCTTC.

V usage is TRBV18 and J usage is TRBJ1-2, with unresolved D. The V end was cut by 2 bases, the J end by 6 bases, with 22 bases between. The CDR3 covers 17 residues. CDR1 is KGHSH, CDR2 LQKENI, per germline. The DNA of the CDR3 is TGTGCCAGCTCACCATATGAACCTCTTCCCCCCACAAATGGCTACACCTTC. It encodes CASSPYEPLPPTNGYTF.